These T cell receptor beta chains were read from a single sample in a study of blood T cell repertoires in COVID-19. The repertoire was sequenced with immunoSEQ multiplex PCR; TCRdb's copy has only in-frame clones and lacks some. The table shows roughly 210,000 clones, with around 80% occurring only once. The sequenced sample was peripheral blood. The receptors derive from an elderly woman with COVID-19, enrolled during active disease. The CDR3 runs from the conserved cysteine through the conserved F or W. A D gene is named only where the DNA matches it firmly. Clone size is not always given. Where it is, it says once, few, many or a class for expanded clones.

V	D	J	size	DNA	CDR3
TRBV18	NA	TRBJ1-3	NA	TGTGCCAGCTCACTTATGCGGGTTGACTCTGGAAACACCATATATTTT	CASSLMRVDSGNTIYF
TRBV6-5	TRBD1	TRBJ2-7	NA	TGTGCCAGCAGAACGACAGGGGCCGTGCCCTACGAGCAGTACTTC	CASRTTGAVPYEQYF
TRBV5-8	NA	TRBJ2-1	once	TGTGCCAGCAGCTTTATCAATGAGCAGTTCTTC	CASSFINEQFF
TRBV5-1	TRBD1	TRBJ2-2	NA	TGCGCCAGCAGCTTTGGGGACAGAGTAAACACCGGGGAGCTGTTTTTT	CASSFGDRVNTGELFF
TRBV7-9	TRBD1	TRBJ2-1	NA	TGTGCCAGCAGCTTCATGGGACAGGGGGCGGTCAAGGGGCAGTTCTTC	CASSFMGQGAVKGQFF
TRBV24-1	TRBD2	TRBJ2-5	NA	TGTGCCACAGGGCGGGGGGCCTCCGAGACCCAGTACTTC	CATGRGASETQYF
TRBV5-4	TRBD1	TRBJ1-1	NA	TGTGCCAGCAGCTTGGCCGCGGGACAGCTGAACACTGAAGCTTTCTTT	CASSLAAGQLNTEAFF
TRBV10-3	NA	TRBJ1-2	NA	TGTGCCATCAGTGAGTTGGCGGGGGCACGCTACACCTTC	CAISELAGARYTF
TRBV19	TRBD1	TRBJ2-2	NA	TGTGCCAGTAGTCTCGGACAGGGTCCGCGAGAGCTGTTTTTT	CASSLGQGPRELFF
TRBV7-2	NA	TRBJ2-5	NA	TGTGCCAGCAGCCCCCAAGTTTGGGAGGGGGGGCCCAGAGAGACCCAGTACTTC	CASSPQVWEGGPRETQYF
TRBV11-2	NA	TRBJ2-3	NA	TGTGCCAGCAGCTTAGAGGGGGCCCCTCCAGATACGCAGTATTTT	CASSLEGAPPDTQYF
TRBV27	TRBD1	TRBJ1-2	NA	TGTGCCAGCAGTTCCGGGACAGGGAATCGATTTCTCTATGGCTACACCTTC	CASSSGTGNRFLYGYTF
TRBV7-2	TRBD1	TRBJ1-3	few	TGTGCCAGCAGCAACCGGGACAGCGCTGGAAACACCATATATTTT	CASSNRDSAGNTIYF
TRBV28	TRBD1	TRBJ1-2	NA	TGTGCCAGCAGTTCCAGGGGACAGGGGGCGCGCGGCTACACCTTC	CASSSRGQGARGYTF
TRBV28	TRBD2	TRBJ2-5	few	TGTGCCAGCTCCACTACCCTTGGGACTAGGCGGGTGGAGACCCAGTACTTC	CASSTTLGTRRVETQYF
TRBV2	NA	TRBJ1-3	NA	TGTGCCAGCTCAGACTTCTCTGGAAACACCATATATTTT	CASSDFSGNTIYF